This TCR beta chain was retrieved from a study of T cell responses to AZD1222 COVID-19 vaccine. TCRdb's copy holds only in-frame clones and misses some; the assay was immunoSEQ multiplex PCR. The sample yields 120,000 or so clones, 80% to 90% seen once. A note on this clone: Its antigen remains unknown.

V was cut by 0 bases and J by 5 bases, with 9 bases left in between. The CDR3 totals 13 residues. The V gene's germline CDR1 is SGHDT and CDR2 YYEEEE. General study points: Among spike-specific TCRs, nearly half reportedly target unmutated variant regions.

This specimen was peripheral blood, taken on day 0 of AZD1222 vaccination. The origin of this receptor is an adult in good health. The chain employs TRBV5-6 and TRBJ2-7; D remains unclear. CDR3 loop: CASSLVPRDEQYF. In DNA, the CDR3 is TGTGCCAGCAGCTTGGTGCCGCGAGACGAGCAGTACTTC.